These T cell receptor beta chains were read from a single sample in a study of Tregs in tolerant kidney transplant recipients. Profiled with immunoSEQ multiplex PCR; TCRdb holds only in-frame clones, not every one. The data hold tens of thousands of clones, with around 80% observed a single time. The sequenced material came from CD4+ T cells from blood. The receptor set was obtained from a human donor in good health. The CDR3 runs from the conserved cysteine through the conserved F or W. D genes are given only for firm matches. Size values are once, few and many counts, or a class for expanded clones, and some rows have none.

v_gene	abundance	j_gene	d_gene	CDR3aa	CDR3nt
TRBV7-3	few	TRBJ1-1	.	CASSSNGGANTEAFF	TGTGCCAGCAGCTCGAACGGTGGAGCAAACACTGAAGCTTTCTTT
TRBV12-5	medium-sized	TRBJ1-6	.	CASGFGQLNSPLHF	TGTGCTAGTGGTTTCGGACAGCTAAATTCACCCCTCCACTTT
TRBV20-1	.	TRBJ2-7	.	CSASYAYEQYF	TGCAGTGCTAGTTACGCCTACGAGCAGTACTTC
TRBV4-3	.	TRBJ1-2	.	CASSRGWDYGYTF	TGCGCCAGCAGCCGGGGGTGGGACTATGGCTACACCTTC
TRBV7-2	.	TRBJ2-3	.	CASSLRRPGENTQYF	TGTGCCAGCAGCTTAAGGCGGCCAGGGGAAAATACGCAGTATTTT
TRBV2	.	TRBJ2-1	.	CASSLRGAGEQFF	TGTGCCAGCAGTCTTAGAGGGGCCGGTGAGCAGTTCTTC
TRBV18	.	TRBJ1-2	.	CASSRGAQNYGYTF	TGTGCCAGCTCCCGAGGGGCGCAGAACTATGGCTACACCTTC
TRBV10-3	.	TRBJ1-3	.	CAIRETGNTIYF	TGTGCCATCAGAGAAACAGGAAACACCATATATTTT
TRBV2	.	TRBJ2-5	TRBD2	CASRPGTMVETQYF	TGTGCCAGCCGCCCCGGGACTATGGTGGAGACCCAGTACTTC
TRBV10-3	few	TRBJ2-2	.	CAIRSGLSANTGELFF	TGTGCCATCAGGTCGGGTTTATCGGCGAACACCGGGGAGCTGTTTTTT
TRBV25-1	.	TRBJ2-1	.	CAVRPQSSYNEQFF	TGTGCCGTCCGTCCGCAAAGCTCCTACAATGAGCAGTTCTTC
TRBV7-9	.	TRBJ1-2	.	CASSQRTGALANYGYTF	TGTGCCAGCAGCCAAAGGACGGGGGCTTTAGCTAACTATGGCTACACCTTC
TRBV13	.	TRBJ2-6	.	CASSSSPASASSGANVLTF	TGTGCCAGCAGCTCGAGTCCCGCTAGCGCAAGCTCTGGGGCCAACGTCCTGACTTTC
TRBV5-1	.	TRBJ1-1	TRBD1	CASSLQPTGTANTEAFF	TGCGCCAGCAGCTTACAACCTACTGGGACAGCTAACACTGAAGCTTTCTTT
TRBV2	.	TRBJ2-7	TRBD1	CASRNDRGPSYEQYF	TGTGCCAGCAGAAACGACAGGGGGCCCTCCTACGAGCAGTACTTC
TRBV7-2	once	TRBJ2-7	.	CASSPQWGPGYEQYF	TGTGCCAGCAGCCCCCAGTGGGGACCGGGCTACGAGCAGTACTTC
TRBV11-2	.	TRBJ2-7	.	CASSILRGRDESYEQYF	TGTGCCAGCAGCATTCTTCGGGGGCGCGATGAGTCCTACGAGCAGTACTTC